These T cell receptor beta chains were read from a single sample in a study of cytomegalovirus exposure and HLA in healthy donors. Measured with immunoSEQ multiplex PCR; TCRdb has only the in-frame clones, and not every one. The sample includes 65,000 to 85,000 clones, about 81% of them seen just once. The specimen sequenced was PBMCs. These TCRs come from a woman aged 35 to 49 in good health and CMV-seropositive. Each CDR3 is given with its conserved first and last residue. A D gene is named only where the DNA matches it firmly. Only part of the rows carry a size: once, few, many, or a class if the clone is expanded.

clone size: .; D gene: .; J gene: TRBJ2-1; V gene: TRBV11-2; CDR3 DNA: TGTGCCAGCAGCTTCTCTAGCTCCTACAATGAGCAGTTCTTC; CDR3 protein: CASSFSSSYNEQFF
clone size: .; D gene: .; J gene: TRBJ2-7; V gene: TRBV19; CDR3 DNA: TGTGCCAGTAGTATAGCATCTGGGGGCAGGAACGAGCAGTACTTC; CDR3 protein: CASSIASGGRNEQYF
clone size: .; D gene: .; J gene: TRBJ1-4; V gene: TRBV9; CDR3 DNA: TGTGCCAGCAGCGTAGACCCCCCGACAGCAACTAATGAAAAACTGTTTTTT; CDR3 protein: CASSVDPPTATNEKLFF
clone size: .; D gene: TRBD1; J gene: TRBJ1-4; V gene: TRBV5-4; CDR3 DNA: TGTGCCAGCAGCCCTGACAGGGGGCAGGAAAAACTGTTTTTT; CDR3 protein: CASSPDRGQEKLFF
clone size: .; D gene: .; J gene: TRBJ1-2; V gene: TRBV4-1; CDR3 DNA: TGCGCCAGCAGCCCGGACAGCTCCTATGGCTACACCTTC; CDR3 protein: CASSPDSSYGYTF
clone size: .; D gene: .; J gene: TRBJ2-2; V gene: TRBV6-4; CDR3 DNA: TGTGCCAGCAGTGACGCGACAGAAAACACCGGGGAGCTGTTTTTT; CDR3 protein: CASSDATENTGELFF
clone size: .; D gene: .; J gene: TRBJ1-1; V gene: TRBV7-9; CDR3 DNA: TGTGCCAGCAGGACTCAGGGAGGCACTGAAGCTTTCTTT; CDR3 protein: CASRTQGGTEAFF
clone size: .; D gene: .; J gene: TRBJ1-1; V gene: TRBV7-3; CDR3 DNA: TGTGCCAGCAGTGACAAGGGAGGAATGAACACTGAAGCTTTCTTT; CDR3 protein: CASSDKGGMNTEAFF
clone size: .; D gene: .; J gene: TRBJ1-1; V gene: TRBV5-1; CDR3 DNA: TGCGCCAGCAGCTTTGGGGGGAAGGGAACTGAAGCTTTCTTT; CDR3 protein: CASSFGGKGTEAFF
clone size: .; D gene: .; J gene: TRBJ1-1; V gene: TRBV27; CDR3 DNA: TGTGCCAGCAGTTCATATAGGAACACTGAAGCTTTCTTT; CDR3 protein: CASSSYRNTEAFF
clone size: .; D gene: .; J gene: TRBJ2-5; V gene: TRBV6-5; CDR3 DNA: TGTGCCAGCAGTTACACCTCAGGGTATAGAGAGACCCAGTACTTC; CDR3 protein: CASSYTSGYRETQYF
clone size: once; D gene: .; J gene: TRBJ2-2; V gene: TRBV5-1; CDR3 DNA: TGCGCCAGCAGCTTGGTATGGGCACAGAACACCGGGGAGCTGTTTTTT; CDR3 protein: CASSLVWAQNTGELFF
clone size: .; D gene: TRBD1; J gene: TRBJ1-1; V gene: TRBV4-3; CDR3 DNA: TGCGCCAGCAGCCAAGTCCCCAGGGGGCCTGAAGCTTTCTTT; CDR3 protein: CASSQVPRGPEAFF
clone size: .; D gene: .; J gene: TRBJ1-6; V gene: TRBV5-1; CDR3 DNA: TGCGCCAGCAGCTTGGCCGGGGGGGTAAATTCACCCCTCCACTTT; CDR3 protein: CASSLAGGVNSPLHF
clone size: once; D gene: .; J gene: TRBJ2-1; V gene: TRBV11-2; CDR3 DNA: TGTGCCAGCAGCCCACGACTGGCGGGGTCTGGCAATGAGCAGTTCTTC; CDR3 protein: CASSPRLAGSGNEQFF
clone size: .; D gene: .; J gene: TRBJ1-5; V gene: TRBV10-3; CDR3 DNA: TGTGCCATCAGTGAGAGGTACGGGAACAATCAGCCCCAGCATTTT; CDR3 protein: CAISERYGNNQPQHF
clone size: .; D gene: TRBD1; J gene: TRBJ1-5; V gene: TRBV4-1; CDR3 DNA: TGCGCCAGCAGCCTTGGACAGGGAGATCAGCCCCAGCATTTT; CDR3 protein: CASSLGQGDQPQHF
clone size: .; D gene: .; J gene: TRBJ1-2; V gene: TRBV6-5; CDR3 DNA: TGTGCCAGCAGTTACGCCCCGGGACAAAACACCTACACCTTC; CDR3 protein: CASSYAPGQNTYTF
clone size: .; D gene: .; J gene: TRBJ1-1; V gene: TRBV9; CDR3 DNA: TGTGCCAGCAGCAGGACAATGAACACTGAAGCTTTCTTT; CDR3 protein: CASSRTMNTEAFF
clone size: .; D gene: .; J gene: TRBJ1-1; V gene: TRBV7-2; CDR3 DNA: TGTGCCAGCAGCTCCAACGTGGGAGGGGAGGTAGCTTTCTTT; CDR3 protein: CASSSNVGGEVAFF
clone size: .; D gene: TRBD2; J gene: TRBJ2-3; V gene: TRBV19; CDR3 DNA: TGTGCCAGTAGTATCGGACTAGCGGGAACGTTCTACGGCACAGATACGCAGTATTTT; CDR3 protein: CASSIGLAGTFYGTDTQYF
clone size: once; D gene: .; J gene: TRBJ2-5; V gene: TRBV27; CDR3 DNA: TGTGCCAGCAGTTTGAGGGGAGGCCGCGAGACCCAGTACTTC; CDR3 protein: CASSLRGGRETQYF
clone size: .; D gene: TRBD1; J gene: TRBJ1-2; V gene: TRBV4-3; CDR3 DNA: TGCGCCAGCAGCCAAGATAAGGGGGCAGGGCGGATCTATGGCTACACCTTC; CDR3 protein: CASSQDKGAGRIYGYTF
clone size: .; D gene: .; J gene: TRBJ1-6; V gene: TRBV9; CDR3 DNA: TGTGCCAGCAGCGCCCGACAGTATAATTCACCCCTCCACTTT; CDR3 protein: CASSARQYNSPLHF
clone size: .; D gene: TRBD1; J gene: TRBJ1-2; V gene: TRBV25-1; CDR3 DNA: TGTGCCAGCAGTGGACTACAGGGGAAGCCGCATGGCTACACCTTC; CDR3 protein: CASSGLQGKPHGYTF
clone size: .; D gene: TRBD1; J gene: TRBJ1-3; V gene: TRBV25-1; CDR3 DNA: TGTGCCAGCAGTAGCAGGGGGATTGGAAACACCATATATTTT; CDR3 protein: CASSSRGIGNTIYF
clone size: once; D gene: TRBD2; J gene: TRBJ2-5; V gene: TRBV9; CDR3 DNA: TGTGCCAGCAGCCCCCGGACTAGCGGGGTTAAGACCCAGTACTTC; CDR3 protein: CASSPRTSGVKTQYF
clone size: .; D gene: TRBD1; J gene: TRBJ2-7; V gene: TRBV5-6; CDR3 DNA: TGTGCCAGCAGCTTGGAGGGGGCTAGTGGGGGCCCCGAAAAGCAGTACTTC; CDR3 protein: CASSLEGASGGPEKQYF
clone size: .; D gene: TRBD2; J gene: TRBJ2-7; V gene: TRBV19; CDR3 DNA: TGTGCCAGTAACCGAGCGGGGGGCTACGAGCAGTACTTC; CDR3 protein: CASNRAGGYEQYF
clone size: .; D gene: TRBD1; J gene: TRBJ2-6; V gene: TRBV13; CDR3 DNA: TGTGCCAGCAGCCCAGACAGGGGGAACTCTGGGGCCAACGTCCTGACTTTC; CDR3 protein: CASSPDRGNSGANVLTF
clone size: .; D gene: .; J gene: TRBJ1-3; V gene: TRBV9; CDR3 DNA: TGTGCCAGCAGCGTAGAGCTCTCTGGAAACACCATATATTTT; CDR3 protein: CASSVELSGNTIYF
clone size: .; D gene: TRBD1; J gene: TRBJ2-7; V gene: TRBV7-2; CDR3 DNA: TGTGCCAGCAACCCTAGGACAGGTACCGAGCAGTACTTC; CDR3 protein: CASNPRTGTEQYF
clone size: .; D gene: .; J gene: TRBJ1-5; V gene: TRBV28; CDR3 DNA: TGTGCCAGCAGTTCCGACAGCTTTAGCAATCAGCCCCAGCATTTT; CDR3 protein: CASSSDSFSNQPQHF
clone size: .; D gene: .; J gene: TRBJ2-4; V gene: TRBV5-4; CDR3 DNA: TGTGCCAGCACAGAAGGGACACGGGGCAAAAACATTCAGTACTTC; CDR3 protein: CASTEGTRGKNIQYF
clone size: .; D gene: TRBD1; J gene: TRBJ1-5; V gene: TRBV4-1; CDR3 DNA: TGCGCCAGCAGCCAAATATCAGGGGGTCAGCCCCAGCATTTT; CDR3 protein: CASSQISGGQPQHF
clone size: .; D gene: TRBD1; J gene: TRBJ1-4; V gene: TRBV30; CDR3 DNA: TGTGCCTGGAGTCCGAAAGACAGGGGCGGAGAAAAACTGTTTTTT; CDR3 protein: CAWSPKDRGGEKLFF
clone size: once; D gene: TRBD2; J gene: TRBJ2-3; V gene: TRBV7-8; CDR3 DNA: TGTGCCAGCAGCTTATCCGGGACTAGGTTTGTGACAGATACGCAGTATTTT; CDR3 protein: CASSLSGTRFVTDTQYF
clone size: .; D gene: TRBD1; J gene: TRBJ2-3; V gene: TRBV19; CDR3 DNA: TGTGCCAGTAGTCCCCAGGACAGGATCCCCGATACGCAGTATTTT; CDR3 protein: CASSPQDRIPDTQYF
clone size: .; D gene: .; J gene: TRBJ1-5; V gene: TRBV9; CDR3 DNA: TGTGCCAGCAGCGTGACAGTCGCCGACAATCAGCCCCAGCATTTT; CDR3 protein: CASSVTVADNQPQHF
clone size: once; D gene: TRBD2; J gene: TRBJ2-7; V gene: TRBV27; CDR3 DNA: TGTGCCAGCAGTCCCAGGGTAGCGGGGGGGCCCTACGAGCAGTACTTC; CDR3 protein: CASSPRVAGGPYEQYF
clone size: .; D gene: TRBD1; J gene: TRBJ1-1; V gene: TRBV30; CDR3 DNA: TGTGCCTGGAGTCCAGACAGGGACACTGAAGCTTTCTTT; CDR3 protein: CAWSPDRDTEAFF
clone size: .; D gene: TRBD2; J gene: TRBJ2-7; V gene: TRBV28; CDR3 DNA: TGTGCCAGCCAGGGCAGCGGGGGGTTCTCCTCCTACGAGCAGTACTTC; CDR3 protein: CASQGSGGFSSYEQYF
clone size: .; D gene: TRBD1; J gene: TRBJ2-4; V gene: TRBV7-9; CDR3 DNA: TGTGCCAGCAGACCGGGACAGGGAAAAAACATTCAGTACTTC; CDR3 protein: CASRPGQGKNIQYF
clone size: .; D gene: .; J gene: TRBJ1-1; V gene: TRBV21-1; CDR3 DNA: TGTGCCAGCAAACGGGGGTACACTGAAGCTTTCTTT; CDR3 protein: CASKRGYTEAFF
clone size: .; D gene: .; J gene: TRBJ1-3; V gene: TRBV6-5; CDR3 DNA: TGTGCCAGCAGCCTCCGGGACACCTCTGGAAACACCATATATTTT; CDR3 protein: CASSLRDTSGNTIYF
clone size: once; D gene: TRBD2; J gene: TRBJ2-5; V gene: TRBV7-9; CDR3 DNA: TGTGCCAGCAGCTCCCCTAGCCGGGGGGGCCGGGAGACCCAGTACTTC; CDR3 protein: CASSSPSRGGRETQYF
clone size: .; D gene: TRBD1; J gene: TRBJ2-2; V gene: TRBV5-4; CDR3 DNA: TGTGCCAGCAGCTCCATGACAGGGGCCGGGGAGCTGTTTTTT; CDR3 protein: CASSSMTGAGELFF
clone size: .; D gene: TRBD2; J gene: TRBJ2-7; V gene: TRBV28; CDR3 DNA: TGTGCCAGCAATATAGCGGGGGACTACGAGCAGTACTTC; CDR3 protein: CASNIAGDYEQYF
clone size: .; D gene: .; J gene: TRBJ2-5; V gene: TRBV7-9; CDR3 DNA: TGTGCCAGCAGCTTTAATCCAGGGGTTGGACAAGAGACCCAGTACTTC; CDR3 protein: CASSFNPGVGQETQYF
clone size: .; D gene: .; J gene: TRBJ2-1; V gene: TRBV7-3; CDR3 DNA: TGTGCCAGCAGCTTCGTCCAGGGGGGTTACAATGAGCAGTTCTTC; CDR3 protein: CASSFVQGGYNEQFF
clone size: few; D gene: TRBD1; J gene: TRBJ1-1; V gene: TRBV6-5; CDR3 DNA: TGTGCCAGCAGTTATACTACAGGGGATACTGAAGCTTTCTTT; CDR3 protein: CASSYTTGDTEAFF
clone size: .; D gene: .; J gene: TRBJ2-7; V gene: TRBV5-6; CDR3 DNA: TGTGCCAGCAGCTTAGGGGGCTACGAGCAGTACTTC; CDR3 protein: CASSLGGYEQYF
clone size: .; D gene: TRBD1; J gene: TRBJ2-7; V gene: TRBV4-3; CDR3 DNA: TGCGCCAGCAGTGACAGGGCCAACGAGCAGTACTTC; CDR3 protein: CASSDRANEQYF